The clone carrying this T cell receptor beta chain came up a few times. The antigen remains unidentified. These data belong to a study of beta chain features in type 1 diabetes. Sorted CD4+ subsets: naive, central memory, regulatory, stem cell-like memory (CD45RO/CCR7/CD25/CD127/CD95/CD27 panel). General observations from the study: There were fewer insertions and more deletions at the VDJ junctions of type 1 diabetes patients. Compared to healthy donors, patients appeared to have naive, central memory and Treg TCRB repertoires that were more alike. The study found moderately but significantly shorter TCRB CDR3s in all four CD4+ subsets of Type 1 diabetes patients.

All of the isolated RNA was reverse transcribed, so expressed TCRB transcripts were sequenced. Sequencing used immunoSEQ multiplex PCR; TCRdb keeps in-frame clones, though not all of them. The sample carries 200,000 to 250,000 clones, about 14% recorded once. The length of the CDR3 is 16 residues. Germline V gene lookup returns CDR1 MNHNY and CDR2 SVGAGI (reference sequence). Trimming pared 4 bases from V and 8 bases from J, leaving 21 bases between. Sequenced material: naive CD4+ T cells from blood. The sequence was collected from a man under 40 with type 1 diabetes. This chain links TRBV6-6 with TRBJ2-1; possibly TRBD2 for D (7 bases). CDR3 sequence (DNA): TGTGCCAGCAGTTCCAGGGAGGGGGGCGCCCCAGATGAGCAGTTCTTC. Its protein product is CASSSREGGAPDEQFF.